The 25 T cell receptor beta chains below come from one sample, sequenced in a study of cytomegalovirus exposure and HLA in healthy donors. PCR used 60 Vbeta primers and 13 Jbeta primers. Repertoires were generated with immunoSEQ multiplex PCR, while TCRdb's copy carries only in-frame clones and drops some. The sample includes 82,000 or so clones, approximately 81% of them seen just once. Sequenced sample: PBMCs. The receptor source for this set is a woman aged 50 to 65 in good health and CMV-seropositive.

V gene TRBV9 combines with J gene TRBJ2-3, with 8 bases matching TRBD2. J was trimmed by 0 bases and V by 1 base; bases with no gene match: 1. Germline CDR1 and CDR2: SGDLS and YYNGEE. This CDR3 has 15 amino acids. The CDR3 loop reads CASSVRGGSTDTQYF. CDR3 DNA: TGTGCCAGCAGCGTACGCGGGGGGAGCACAGATACGCAGTATTTT.

The J gene is TRBJ2-5, the V gene TRBV15; the match to TRBD1 covers 7 bases. Trimming at V came to 1 base and at J to 1 base, leaving 3 bases not matched to a gene. From germline, CDR1 is LNHNV and CDR2 YYDKDF (reference sequence). CDR3 size: 15 residues. CDR3 amino acids: CATSRARTGQETQYF. The CDR3 nucleotides read TGTGCCACCAGCAGAGCCCGGACAGGCCAAGAGACCCAGTACTTC.

This clone appeared a few times. The CDR3, as DNA: TGTGCCAGCAGGGAGGAGGGATTGAACACTGAAGCTTTCTTT. Protein sequence: CASREEGLNTEAFF. This chain connects TRBV25-1 to TRBJ1-1; D not certain. There are 14 residues in the CDR3. With 6 bases removed from V and 0 bases from J, the gap between germline ends came to 11 bases. CDR1 and CDR2 from the germline V gene are MGHDK and SYGVNS.

The chain is built from TRBV7-9 and TRBJ1-2, with 7 bases fitting TRBD1. CDR1 SEHNR and CDR2 FQNEAQ come from the germline V gene (reference sequence). The CDR3 is 14 amino acids. The ends lost 4 bases at V and 5 bases at J; junction bases unmatched: 7. CDR3 region: CASSSVQGGYGYTF. CDR3 nucleotides: TGTGCCAGCAGCTCAGTTCAGGGGGGTTATGGCTACACCTTC.

This clone has a single count. This chain uses TRBV4-1 with TRBJ2-5, with TRBD2 identical over 8 bases. Germline values: CDR1 MGHRA, CDR2 YSYEKL. The CDR3 runs 15 residues. V was clipped by 8 bases and J by 0 bases; unmatched bases: 8. For the CDR3, the DNA is TGCGCCAGCTCTGAACTAGCGGAGTACCAAGAGACCCAGTACTTC. This sequence encodes CASSELAEYQETQYF.

The chain recombines TRBV30 with TRBJ1-2; no reliable D call. The CDR3 length is 14 residues. The germline V gene encodes CDR1 GTSNPN and CDR2 SVGIG (reference sequence). The V end was cut by 2 bases, the J end by 7 bases, with 17 bases between. CDR3 in DNA: TGTGCCTGGAGTACGTCGGGATCCGGTCGTGGCTACACCTTC. It codes for CAWSTSGSGRGYTF.

The V call is TRBV10-2, the J call TRBJ2-2; 14 bases agree with TRBD2. Unmatched junction bases numbered 4, after V lost 2 bases and J lost 5 bases. CDR1 WSHSY and CDR2 SAAADI come from the germline V gene. This CDR3 region has 17 residues. The CDR3 coding sequence is TGCGCCAGCAGTGAGCTGGGACTAGCGGGAGCGACCGGGGAGCTGTTTTTT. Residues: CASSELGLAGATGELFF.

This chain uses TRBV29-1 with TRBJ1-2; D might be TRBD1 (5 bases). This CDR3 is built from 14 residues. CDR1 SQVTM and CDR2 ANQGSEA come from the germline V gene. Trimming removed 4 bases at V and 3 bases at J, with 15 bases between. Here the CDR3 DNA reads TGCAGCGTTGTAGGTGCAGGGAATGACTATGGCTACACCTTC. This sequence encodes CSVVGAGNDYGYTF.

The rearrangement joins TRBV18 to TRBJ1-1; TRBD1 might be the D (5 bases). The CDR3 totals 17 residues. From germline, CDR1 is KGHSH and CDR2 LQKENI. V was clipped by 2 bases and J by 2 bases, with 18 bases between them. CDR3: CASSPRWVGGENTEAFF. CDR3 in DNA: TGTGCCAGCTCACCAAGGTGGGTTGGAGGGGAAAACACTGAAGCTTTCTTT.

V is TRBV5-4 and J is TRBJ1-2; TRBD1 agrees at 8 bases. V lost 3 bases to trimming and J lost 4 bases; unmatched junction nucleotides: 2. Germline assignment: CDR1 SGHNT and CDR2 YYREEE (reference sequence). CDR3 length: 13 residues. In DNA, the CDR3 is TGTGCCAGCAGCTCCACAGGGGGCTATGGCTACACCTTC. As protein: CASSSTGGYGYTF.

The rearrangement uses TRBV7-3 and TRBJ2-4, with 12 bases lining up with TRBD1. V was pared by 5 bases and J by 3 bases, with 14 bases of the junction left unmatched. The germline V gene encodes CDR1 SGHTA and CDR2 FQGTGA. This CDR3 comprises 19 residues. The CDR3 is CASSVGTGGCRFSKNIQYF. The CDR3 DNA reads as TGTGCCAGCAGCGTGGGGACAGGGGGCTGTCGTTTCAGCAAAAACATTCAGTACTTC. Supplemented by reference TRBV7-3 and TRBJ2-4, the full variable domain reads GAGVSQTPSNKVTEKGKYVELRCDPISGHTALYWYRQSLGQGPEFLIYFQGTGAADDSGLPNDRFFAVRPEGSVSTLKIQRTERGDSAVYLCASSVGTGGCRFSKNIQYFGAGTRLSVL.

This sequence joins TRBV7-8 and TRBJ2-5; 10 bases line up with TRBD2. The CDR3 covers 16 residues. After removal of 5 bases from V and 4 bases from J, the junction contained 10 bases not matched to a gene. Looked up from germline, CDR1 is SGHVS and CDR2 is FQNEAQ. DNA for the CDR3: TGTGCCAGCAGCCCTCAGGGACTAGCGAACACAGAGACCCAGTACTTC. It specifies CASSPQGLANTETQYF.

J is TRBJ2-3 and V is TRBV19; 7 nucleotides align to TRBD2. This CDR3 contains 15 residues. Germline V gene data show CDR1 as LNHDA and CDR2 as SQIVND (reference sequence). J was trimmed by 4 bases and V by 3 bases; bases with no gene match: 7. This CDR3 reads CASSISLAVPDTQYF. For the CDR3, the DNA is TGTGCCAGTAGTATCTCCCTAGCGGTTCCAGATACGCAGTATTTT.

This sequence joins TRBV29-1 and TRBJ1-1; 10 bases fit TRBD1. The J segment lost 1 base and the V segment lost 1 base, leaving 0 bases of the junction unmatched. The CDR3 consists of 14 residues. CDR1 and CDR2 from the germline V gene are SQVTM and ANQGSEA. The CDR3 region has the DNA TGCAGCGTTGAAGGGACAGGGGGGAACACTGAAGCTTTCTTT. Its translation: CSVEGTGGNTEAFF.

The chain recombines TRBV14 with TRBJ1-1; D not certain. The CDR3 loop spans 16 amino acids. Between the trimmed V and J ends, which lost 0 bases and 3 bases, there was a span of 14 bases. The germline V gene encodes CDR1 SGHDN and CDR2 FVKESK. This CDR3 reads CASSQDSKGRYTEAFF. The DNA for the CDR3 is TGTGCCAGCAGCCAAGATTCGAAAGGGAGGTACACTGAAGCTTTCTTT.

This clone was recorded a few times. The gene calls are TRBV4-2 and TRBJ2-7, with 14 bases that match TRBD2. This CDR3 is 16 amino acids long. Germline CDR1 and CDR2: LGHNA and YNFKEQ. The trim removed 0 bases at V and 4 bases at J, leaving 2 bases unmatched. CDR3 loop: CASSQEGLAGVYEQYF. Here the CDR3 DNA reads TGTGCCAGCAGCCAAGAGGGACTAGCGGGAGTTTACGAGCAGTACTTC.

The V and J genes are TRBV5-1 and TRBJ2-7; TRBD1 is a possible D gene (6 bases). This CDR3 region has 14 residues. The germline V gene encodes CDR1 SGHRS and CDR2 YFSETQ. The V end was cut by 4 bases, the J end by 5 bases, with 16 bases between. The CDR3 protein is CASSPGVIAHEQYF. The DNA of the CDR3 is TGCGCCAGCAGCCCAGGGGTAATTGCCCACGAGCAGTACTTC.

This sequence joins TRBV6-1 and TRBJ1-1, with D perhaps TRBD1 (6 bases). The germline gives CDR1 MNHNS, CDR2 SASEGT. The CDR3 runs 13 residues. V dropped 9 bases and J dropped 0 bases, with 11 bases sitting between them. The DNA for the CDR3 is TGTGCCAGTACGGGACAAATGAACACTGAAGCTTTCTTT. Protein: CASTGQMNTEAFF.

This clone was found a few times. The same CDR3 also results from other DNA sequences found in this sample. The chain combines TRBV28 with TRBJ2-7, with D hard to call. CDR1 MDHEN and CDR2 SYDVKM come from the germline V gene. V lost 4 bases, J lost 1 base, and 5 bases lay in between. The CDR3 is 12 residues long. The CDR3 loop is CASSSASYEQYF. CDR3 DNA: TGTGCCAGCAGTTCCGCGTCCTACGAGCAGTACTTC. Full variable domain (missing parts from reference TRBV28 and TRBJ2-7): DVKVTQSSRYLVKRTGEKVFLECVQDMDHENMFWYRQDPGLGLRLIYFSYDVKMKEKGDIPEGYSVSREKKERFSLILESASTNQTSMYLCASSSASYEQYFGPGTRLTVT.

The chain couples TRBV30 to TRBJ2-3; TRBD2 aligns across 15 bases. Per germline, CDR1 GTSNPN and CDR2 SVGIG (reference sequence). This CDR3 region has 16 residues. V was clipped by 2 bases and J by 4 bases; unmatched bases: 4. The CDR3 protein is CAWSRGLAGGSDTQYF. CDR3 nucleotide sequence: TGTGCCTGGAGTAGGGGACTAGCGGGAGGTTCAGATACGCAGTATTTT. The entire variable domain, with the rest obtained from reference TRBV30 and TRBJ2-3, is as follows: SQTIHQWPATLVQPVGSPLSLECTVEGTSNPNLYWYRQAAGRGLQLLFYSVGIGQISSEVPQNLSASRPQDRQFILSSKKLLLSDSGFYLCAWSRGLAGGSDTQYFGPGTRLTVL.

The V call is TRBV4-2, the J call TRBJ1-4; D gene uncertain. Germline CDR1 and CDR2: LGHNA and YNFKEQ. CDR3 length: 14 amino acids. Trimming took 6 bases from V and 8 from J, leaving 16 bases between them. CDR3 sequence: CASRPTSGREKLFF. In DNA, the CDR3 is TGTGCCAGCAGACCGACGTCCGGCAGGGAAAAACTGTTTTTT.

The chain carries TRBV6-6 and TRBJ1-5, with D possibly being TRBD1 (5 bases). Germline V gives CDR1 MNHNY, CDR2 SVGAGI (reference sequence). The CDR3 extends over 12 amino acids. Trimming took off 7 bases at V and 2 bases at J, with 6 bases between the two ends. The CDR3 loop is CASIGGNQPQHF. Written as DNA, the CDR3 is TGTGCCAGCATAGGGGGCAATCAGCCCCAGCATTTT.

This clone came up a few times. This rearrangement joins TRBV7-6 to TRBJ2-7, with no clear D. CDR3 length: 15 residues. In germline, CDR1 is SGHVS, CDR2 FNYEAQ. V lost 5 bases and J 0 bases, leaving 14 bases between the germline ends. The CDR3 DNA reads TGTGCCAGCAGCCCCCAACCCGCAGGCTCCTACGAGCAGTACTTC. Translating gives CASSPQPAGSYEQYF.

This chain connects TRBV28 to TRBJ1-4; TRBD1 aligns across 10 bases. CDR1 is MDHEN and CDR2 is SYDVKM in the germline V gene. The CDR3 is 15 residues long. Losses at the gene ends were 0 bases for V and 8 bases for J; bases not matched to a gene: 3. For the CDR3, the DNA is TGTGCCAGCAGTTTATGGGGGACAGGGGAGGAAAAACTGTTTTTT. Translated, it gives CASSLWGTGEEKLFF.

The chain is built from TRBV7-2 and TRBJ2-1; TRBD2 agrees at 7 bases. CDR1 is SGHTA and CDR2 is FQGNSA in the germline V gene. The CDR3 is 16 residues long. J gave up 2 bases and V 3 bases, and 7 bases lay outside the gene matches. CDR3 in amino acids: CASSFGGRGTYNEQFF. As DNA, the CDR3 is TGTGCCAGCAGCTTCGGCGGGAGAGGCACCTACAATGAGCAGTTCTTC.